This TCR beta chain emerged from a study of OX40 agonist ivuxolimab in advanced cancers. About the study: Ivuxolimab doses were 0.01, 0.1, 0.3, 1.5, 3 or 10 mg/kg every 2 weeks. Prior checkpoint blockade (anti-PD-1, anti-PD-L1 or anti-CTLA-4) was permitted; 40% had it.

Whole-study results and caveats: On average, CD8+ T cells had more expanded clones than CD4+. Low normalized T-cell clonal expansion was additionally recorded for some nonresponders.

For this clone: Its antigen is still unknown.

The table came from immunoSEQ multiplex PCR; TCRdb's copy has only in-frame clones and leaves some out. The sample yields 20,000 to 25,000 clones, around 79% seen once. The receptor's source is an adult with an advanced solid tumor such as melanoma, head and neck, liver or kidney cancer. The sequencing used CD4+ or CD8+ T cells sorted from blood, collected in a trial of the OX40 agonist ivuxolimab.

The DNA of the CDR3 is TGTGCCAGCAGCCTCGAACGGAACACTGAAGCTTTCTTT. Translation: CASSLERNTEAFF. V usage is TRBV6-4 and J usage is TRBJ1-1; D not certain. This CDR3 has 13 residues. Between the trimmed V and J ends, which lost 6 bases and 1 base, there was a span of 9 bases. Germline assignment: CDR1 MRHNA and CDR2 SNTAGT.